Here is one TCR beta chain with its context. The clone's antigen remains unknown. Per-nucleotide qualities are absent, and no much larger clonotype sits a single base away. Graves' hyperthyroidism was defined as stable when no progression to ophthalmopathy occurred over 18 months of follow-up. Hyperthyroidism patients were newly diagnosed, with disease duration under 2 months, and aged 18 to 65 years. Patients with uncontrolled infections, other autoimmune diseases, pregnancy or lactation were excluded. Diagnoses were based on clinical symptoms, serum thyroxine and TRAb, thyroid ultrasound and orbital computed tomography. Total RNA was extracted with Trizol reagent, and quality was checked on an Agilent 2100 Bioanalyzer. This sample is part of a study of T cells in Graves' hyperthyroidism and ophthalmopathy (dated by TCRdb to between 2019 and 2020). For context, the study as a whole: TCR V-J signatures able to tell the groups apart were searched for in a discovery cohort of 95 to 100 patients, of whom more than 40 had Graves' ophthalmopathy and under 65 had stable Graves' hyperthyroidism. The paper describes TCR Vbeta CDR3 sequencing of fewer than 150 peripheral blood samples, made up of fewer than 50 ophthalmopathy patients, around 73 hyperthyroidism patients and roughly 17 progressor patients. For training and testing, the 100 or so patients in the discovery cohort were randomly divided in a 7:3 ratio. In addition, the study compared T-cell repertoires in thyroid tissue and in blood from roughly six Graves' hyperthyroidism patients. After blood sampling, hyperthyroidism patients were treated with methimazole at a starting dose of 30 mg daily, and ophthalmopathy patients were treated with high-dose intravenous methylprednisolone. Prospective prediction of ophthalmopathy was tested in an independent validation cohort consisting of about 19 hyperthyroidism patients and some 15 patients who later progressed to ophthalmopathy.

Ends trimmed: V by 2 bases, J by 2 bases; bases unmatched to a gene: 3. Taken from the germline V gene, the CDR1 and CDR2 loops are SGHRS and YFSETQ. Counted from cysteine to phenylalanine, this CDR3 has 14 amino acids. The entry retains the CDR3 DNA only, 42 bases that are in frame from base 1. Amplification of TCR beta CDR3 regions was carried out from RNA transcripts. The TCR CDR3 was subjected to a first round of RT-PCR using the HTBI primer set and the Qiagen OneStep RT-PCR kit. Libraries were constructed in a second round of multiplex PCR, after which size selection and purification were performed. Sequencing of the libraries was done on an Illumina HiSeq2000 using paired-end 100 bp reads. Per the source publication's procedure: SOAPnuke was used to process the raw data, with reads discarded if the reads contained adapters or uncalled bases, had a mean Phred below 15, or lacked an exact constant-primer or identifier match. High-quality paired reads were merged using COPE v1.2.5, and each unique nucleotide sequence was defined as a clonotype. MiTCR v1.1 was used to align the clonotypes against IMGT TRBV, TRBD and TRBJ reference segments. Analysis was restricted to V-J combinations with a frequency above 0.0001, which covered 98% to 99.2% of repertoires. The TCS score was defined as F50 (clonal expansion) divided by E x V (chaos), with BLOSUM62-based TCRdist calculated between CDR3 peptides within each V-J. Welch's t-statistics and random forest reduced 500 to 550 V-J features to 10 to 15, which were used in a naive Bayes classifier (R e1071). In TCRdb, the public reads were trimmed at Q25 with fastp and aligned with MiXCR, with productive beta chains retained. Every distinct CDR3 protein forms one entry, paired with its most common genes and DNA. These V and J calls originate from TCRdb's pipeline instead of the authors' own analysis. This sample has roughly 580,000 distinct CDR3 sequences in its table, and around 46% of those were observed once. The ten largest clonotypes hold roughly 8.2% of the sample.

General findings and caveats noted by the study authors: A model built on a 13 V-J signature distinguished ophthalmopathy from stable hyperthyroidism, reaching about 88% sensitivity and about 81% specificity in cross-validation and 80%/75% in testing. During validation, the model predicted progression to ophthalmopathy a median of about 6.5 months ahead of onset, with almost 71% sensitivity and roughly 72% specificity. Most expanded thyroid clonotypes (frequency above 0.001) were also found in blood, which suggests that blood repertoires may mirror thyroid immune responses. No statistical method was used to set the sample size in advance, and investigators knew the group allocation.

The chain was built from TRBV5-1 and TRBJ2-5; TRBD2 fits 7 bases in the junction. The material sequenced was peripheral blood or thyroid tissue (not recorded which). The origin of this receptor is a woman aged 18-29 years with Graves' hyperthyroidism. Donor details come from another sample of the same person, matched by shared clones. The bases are TGCGCCAGCAGCTTACAGCGGGGTCAAGAGACCCAGTACTTC. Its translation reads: CASSLQRGQETQYF.